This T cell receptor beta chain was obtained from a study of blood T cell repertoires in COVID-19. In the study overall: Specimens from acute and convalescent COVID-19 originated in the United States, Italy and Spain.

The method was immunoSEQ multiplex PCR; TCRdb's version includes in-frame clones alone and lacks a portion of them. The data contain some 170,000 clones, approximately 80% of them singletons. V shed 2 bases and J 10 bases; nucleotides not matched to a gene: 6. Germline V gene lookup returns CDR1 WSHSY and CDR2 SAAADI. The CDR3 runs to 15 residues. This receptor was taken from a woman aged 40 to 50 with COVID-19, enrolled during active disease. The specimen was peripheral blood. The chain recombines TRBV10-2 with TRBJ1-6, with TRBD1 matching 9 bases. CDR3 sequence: CASSEGQGMGSPLHF. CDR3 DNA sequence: TGCGCCAGCAGTGAGGGACAGGGGATGGGATCACCCCTCCACTTT.